This is a list of T cell receptor beta chains from one sample in a study of T cell changes during pregnancy in multiple sclerosis. Clones were sequenced by immunoSEQ multiplex PCR, and TCRdb holds only the in-frame ones, with some missing. The table records about 70,000 clones, more than 85% of them present only once. Material: peripheral blood, obtained in the first trimester of pregnancy. Source of these receptors: a female donor with multiple sclerosis, enrolled in a pregnancy study. CDR3s include the opening cysteine and the closing phenylalanine or tryptophan. The order of the fields is clone size, V gene, J gene, CDR3 protein. A clone size is listed for some rows: how often the clone was seen (once, few, many), or a class if it is expanded.

-	TRBV5-1	TRBJ2-1	CASSLDGSSNEQFF
-	TRBV5-6	TRBJ2-3	CASSRTSGADTQYF
few	TRBV28	TRBJ2-3	CASSLFPGDTQYF
-	TRBV7-7	TRBJ2-1	CASSLDRDNEQFF
-	TRBV19	TRBJ1-1	CASSIRLNTEAFF
-	TRBV28	TRBJ1-3	CASSFYRPGNTIYF
-	TRBV11-2	TRBJ2-3	CASSRGGDIDTQYF
once	TRBV2	TRBJ1-1	CASSLDRGKTEAFF
-	TRBV2	TRBJ2-3	CASSYRGPGTDTQYF
-	TRBV27	TRBJ1-5	CASSLDRVGQPQHF
-	TRBV11-2	TRBJ2-3	CASSLDPGQRGDTQYF
-	TRBV29-1	TRBJ2-1	CSVGTTRDNEQFF